This record looks at one T cell receptor beta chain sequence and its context. This clonotype appeared many times. Its antigen target is currently unknown. No much larger clone exists at a distance of one base, and base qualities are not known. The entry originates in a study of T cells in Graves' hyperthyroidism and ophthalmopathy (dated by TCRdb to the late 2010s). Study-wide context: Peripheral blood was sampled at the time of initial diagnosis, prior to any treatment. The 90 to 100 discovery patients were randomly divided into training and test sets at a 7:3 ratio. To identify TCR V-J signatures that set the groups apart, the researchers used a discovery cohort of 100 patients, made up of approximately 43 with Graves' ophthalmopathy and 57 with stable Graves' hyperthyroidism. The study also compared thyroid tissue and blood T-cell repertoires from a handful of Graves' hyperthyroidism patients. After sampling, hyperthyroidism patients received methimazole starting at 30 mg daily, and ophthalmopathy patients received high-dose intravenous methylprednisolone. Prospective prediction of ophthalmopathy was tested in an independent validation cohort of 18 to 20 hyperthyroidism patients and around 16 patients who later progressed to ophthalmopathy. The paper reports TCR Vbeta CDR3 sequencing of some 140 peripheral blood samples: around 45 ophthalmopathy, roughly 80 hyperthyroidism and around 17 progressor patients.

Amplification of TCR beta CDR3 regions was carried out from RNA transcripts. The TCR CDR3 was subjected to a first round of RT-PCR using the HTBI primer set and the Qiagen OneStep RT-PCR kit. The libraries were constructed in a second round of multiplex PCR and then size-selected and purified. The libraries were sequenced on an Illumina HiSeq2000 using paired-end 100 bp reads. As for the authors' bioinformatics: Raw data were processed with SOAPnuke, discarding reads with adapters, uncalled bases, mean Phred below 15, or no exact constant-primer or identifier match. COPE v1.2.5 was used to merge the high-quality paired reads, and each unique nucleotide sequence was defined as a clonotype. Clonotypes were aligned to IMGT TRBV, TRBD and TRBJ reference segments using MiTCR v1.1. Only V-J combinations with frequency above 0.0001, covering 99% to 99.2% of repertoires, were analysed. A TCS score was defined as the ratio between F50 (clonal expansion) and ExV (chaos), using BLOSUM62-based TCRdist between CDR3 peptides within each V-J. Welch's t-statistics and random forest reduced roughly 530 V-J features to 13, which were used in a naive Bayes classifier (R e1071). TCRdb reprocessing: public reads trimmed at Q25 with fastp, clones called with MiXCR, in-frame beta chains kept. Rows are unified per CDR3 protein, each entry keeping the most common DNA and genes. It is TCRdb's table, rather than the study itself, that gives the V and J calls and clone size. The sample table shows some 510,000 distinct CDR3 sequences, and less than 25% are seen once. 26% of the sample is held by the ten biggest clonotypes.

General study outcomes and caveats: In validation, the model predicted progression to ophthalmopathy with 55% to 71% sensitivity and less than 75% specificity, a median of 6.5 months before onset. Most expanded thyroid clonotypes (frequency above 0.001) were also detected in blood, a finding suggesting that blood repertoires may reflect thyroid immune responses. Sample size was not statistically predetermined, and investigators were not blinded to group allocation. A 13 V-J signature model separated ophthalmopathy from stable hyperthyroidism, with around 90% sensitivity and 81% to 82% specificity in cross-validation and 80%/75% in testing.

Stable Graves' hyperthyroidism was defined as no progression to ophthalmopathy during 18 months of follow-up. Hyperthyroidism patients were aged 18 to 65 years and newly diagnosed, with disease duration of less than 2 months. The study excluded patients with uncontrolled infections, other autoimmune diseases, pregnancy or lactation. Clinical symptoms, serum thyroxine and TRAb, thyroid ultrasound, and orbital computed tomography formed the basis for the diagnoses. Ficoll-Paque density gradient centrifugation was used to isolate PBMCs from 9.5 to 10 ml of fresh peripheral blood. Trizol reagent was used to extract total RNA, and RNA quality was then checked on an Agilent 2100 Bioanalyzer. The germline V gene (reference sequence) sets CDR1 to DFQATT and CDR2 to SNEGSKA. At the junction V is shortened by 6 bases and J by 4 bases; bases outside the gene matches: 6. The CDR3 numbers 12 residues from cysteine through phenylalanine. The kept DNA is CDR3 alone, 36 bases in frame from the first base.

Sample: blood. The chain is made from TRBV20-1 and TRBJ2-7, with 7 bases aligning to TRBD2. This sequence originates from a man between 18 and 29 years old with Graves' hyperthyroidism. The CDR3 protein sequence reads: CSAGGGKYEQYF. The DNA sequence is TGCAGTGCGGGGGGAGGGAAGTACGAGCAGTACTTC.